This T cell receptor beta chain came from a study of regulatory T cells in long-lasting Graves disease. RNA from PBMCs was the source of the TCR library. TCRdb reprocessed the reads with MiXCR, giving one entry per CDR3 protein. The table records just under 1,000 distinct CDR3 sequences, roughly 86% of them present only once. The CDR3 has 12 residues. V lost 8 bases to trimming and J lost 5 bases, with 9 bases between them. From germline, CDR1 is LGHDT and CDR2 YNNKEL (reference sequence). V and J are TRBV3-1 and TRBJ2-2; D gene unclear. This receptor was obtained from a man younger than 40 with Graves disease. The source material was peripheral blood mononuclear cells (PBMCs), sampled with antithyroid drug treatment, in newly diagnosed or persistent Graves disease (not recorded which). The CDR3 reads CASSETTGELFF. CDR3 bases: TGTGCCAGCTCCGAGACAACCGGGGAGCTGTTTTTT.